This TCR beta chain is drawn from a study of beta chain features in type 1 diabetes. Trimming removed 4 bases at V and 7 bases at J, with 19 bases between. CDR1 and CDR2 from the germline V gene are SGHTA and FQGNSA. CDR3 length: 15 residues. Every bit of the isolated RNA underwent reverse transcription, so sequencing read expressed TCRB transcripts. Repertoires were generated with immunoSEQ multiplex PCR, while TCRdb's copy carries only in-frame clones and drops some. Of about 930,000 clones in the sample, roughly 16% are singletons; the top ten hold 0.023%. This chain uses TRBV7-2 with TRBJ2-5, with a tentative D call TRBD2 (6 bases). The sequencing sample was made of naive CD4+ T cells from blood. This receptor was obtained from a woman aged 18-29 years in good health. This chain's CDR3 is CASSSGSRTARTQYF. The CDR3 DNA follows: TGTGCCAGCAGCTCCGGGAGCCGGACGGCCCGGACCCAGTACTTC.